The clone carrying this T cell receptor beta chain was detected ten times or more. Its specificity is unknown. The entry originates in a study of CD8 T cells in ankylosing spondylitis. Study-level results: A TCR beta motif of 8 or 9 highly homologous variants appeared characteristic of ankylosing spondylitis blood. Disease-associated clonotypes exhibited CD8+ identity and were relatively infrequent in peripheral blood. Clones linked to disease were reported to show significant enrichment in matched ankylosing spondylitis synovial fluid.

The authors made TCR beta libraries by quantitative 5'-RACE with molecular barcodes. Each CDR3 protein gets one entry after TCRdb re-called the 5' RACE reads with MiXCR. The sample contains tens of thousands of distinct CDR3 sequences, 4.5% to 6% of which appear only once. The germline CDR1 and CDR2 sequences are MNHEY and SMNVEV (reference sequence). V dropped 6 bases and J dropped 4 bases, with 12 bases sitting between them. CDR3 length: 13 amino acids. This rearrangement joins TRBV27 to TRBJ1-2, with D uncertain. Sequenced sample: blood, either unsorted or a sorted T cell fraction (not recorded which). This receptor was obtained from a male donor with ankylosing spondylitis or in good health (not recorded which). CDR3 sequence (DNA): TGTGCCAGCAGAGTTAGCCCACTCTATGGCTACACCTTC. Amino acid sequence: CASRVSPLYGYTF.